The rows below give T cell receptor beta chains drawn from one sample of a study of identical twins. TCRdb reanalysed the 5' RACE reads using MiXCR and keeps one entry per CDR3 protein. The top ten hold around 6.9% of the sample, which has hundreds of thousands of distinct CDR3 sequences, roughly 12% seen once. In addition, the sample was reused for a study of yellow fever vaccine responses in identical twins.

Sequenced: CD8+ T cells sorted from blood. These receptor sequences come from a woman aged 18 to 35 in good health. Each CDR3 is given with its conserved first and last residue. D genes are given only for firm matches. Clone size, where shown, is once, few, many, or a class for clones that have expanded.

V: TRBV13
D: NA
J: TRBJ1-2
size: NA
CDR3: CASSSQWEVNYGYTF
DNA: TGTGCCAGCAGCTCTCAGTGGGAGGTGAACTATGGCTACACCTTC

V: TRBV5-1
D: TRBD1
J: TRBJ2-2
size: NA
CDR3: CASSPGTDPANTGELFF
DNA: TGCGCCAGCAGCCCCGGGACAGACCCCGCGAACACCGGGGAGCTGTTTTTT

V: TRBV6-1
D: NA
J: TRBJ1-6
size: NA
CDR3: CASKNAPVNSPLHF
DNA: TGTGCCAGCAAGAATGCGCCCGTAAATTCACCCCTCCACTTT

V: TRBV12-3/TRBV12-4
D: TRBD2
J: TRBJ2-1
size: many
CDR3: CASRVTSGGINEQFF
DNA: TGTGCCAGCAGGGTTACTAGCGGGGGGATAAATGAGCAGTTCTTC

V: TRBV4-1
D: TRBD1
J: TRBJ1-1
size: many
CDR3: CASSHLTGGDTEAFF
DNA: TGCGCCAGCAGCCATCTGACAGGGGGTGATACTGAAGCTTTCTTT

V: TRBV4-2
D: NA
J: TRBJ1-1
size: many
CDR3: CASSQGGEAFF
DNA: TGTGCCAGCAGCCAAGGGGGTGAAGCTTTCTTT

V: TRBV7-9
D: TRBD1
J: TRBJ1-2
size: few
CDR3: CASSPAGMTGVYGYTF
DNA: TGTGCCAGCAGCCCCGCCGGTATGACAGGGGTTTATGGCTACACCTTC

V: TRBV20-1
D: TRBD2
J: TRBJ2-2
size: NA
CDR3: CSASGLAGGRGGELFF
DNA: TGCAGTGCTAGCGGACTAGCGGGGGGCCGGGGCGGGGAGCTGTTTTTT

V: TRBV9
D: NA
J: TRBJ2-1
size: few
CDR3: CASSVVRGDEQFF
DNA: TGTGCCAGCAGCGTAGTCAGGGGTGATGAGCAGTTCTTC

V: TRBV13
D: NA
J: TRBJ2-7
size: NA
CDR3: CASSLVGGGSYEQYF
DNA: TGTGCCAGCAGCTTAGTGGGGGGAGGCTCCTACGAGCAGTACTTC

V: TRBV4-2
D: TRBD2
J: TRBJ2-1
size: NA
CDR3: CASSPWRSGGYTRSYNEQFF
DNA: TGTGCCAGCAGCCCGTGGAGAAGCGGGGGGTATACACGTTCCTACAATGAGCAGTTCTTC

V: TRBV6-1
D: NA
J: TRBJ2-7
size: NA
CDR3: CASSEEDSLHEQYF
DNA: TGTGCCAGCAGTGAAGAGGACAGTCTACACGAGCAGTACTTC

V: TRBV25-1
D: NA
J: TRBJ2-3
size: many
CDR3: CASSEVDSATDTQYF
DNA: TGTGCCAGCAGTGAAGTGGACTCAGCCACAGATACGCAGTATTTT

V: TRBV12-3/TRBV12-4
D: NA
J: TRBJ2-1
size: many
CDR3: CASSPQGGPNNEQFF
DNA: TGTGCCAGCAGCCCCCAGGGGGGGCCCAACAATGAGCAGTTCTTC

V: TRBV4-1
D: NA
J: TRBJ2-3
size: few
CDR3: CASSQDGVRDTQYF
DNA: TGCGCCAGCAGCCAAGATGGGGTCCGGGATACGCAGTATTTT

V: TRBV20-1
D: NA
J: TRBJ2-3
size: few
CDR3: CSARPLLPDTQYF
DNA: TGCAGTGCTAGACCCCTTCTACCAGATACGCAGTATTTT

V: TRBV6-6
D: NA
J: TRBJ1-4
size: NA
CDR3: CASSYVQNEKLFF
DNA: TGTGCCAGCAGTTATGTGCAAAATGAAAAACTGTTTTTT

V: TRBV7-9
D: NA
J: TRBJ1-6
size: NA
CDR3: CASSFDGSSNSPLHF
DNA: TGTGCCAGCAGCTTCGACGGATCCTCTAATTCACCCCTCCACTTT

V: TRBV4-2
D: TRBD2
J: TRBJ2-5
size: NA
CDR3: CASNPSGSVQETQYF
DNA: TGTGCCAGTAACCCTAGCGGGAGTGTCCAAGAGACCCAGTACTTC

V: TRBV12-3/TRBV12-4
D: NA
J: TRBJ1-5
size: NA
CDR3: CASSFVYPGQPQHF
DNA: TGTGCCAGCAGTTTTGTGTACCCGGGGCAGCCCCAGCATTTT

V: TRBV7-6
D: TRBD2
J: TRBJ2-1
size: NA
CDR3: CASSNLPILAGYNNEQFF
DNA: TGTGCCAGCAGCAACCTCCCCATACTAGCGGGGTATAACAATGAGCAGTTCTTC

V: TRBV7-9
D: TRBD2
J: TRBJ2-5
size: NA
CDR3: CASSRTSGGAKETQYF
DNA: TGTGCCAGCAGCAGAACTAGCGGGGGGGCCAAAGAGACCCAGTACTTC

V: TRBV4-1
D: NA
J: TRBJ1-1
size: few
CDR3: CASSQDVGPLTEAFF
DNA: TGCGCCAGCAGCCAAGATGTGGGGCCTCTAACTGAAGCTTTCTTT

V: TRBV3-1
D: NA
J: TRBJ2-7
size: few
CDR3: CASSATVTNYEQYF
DNA: TGTGCCAGCAGCGCGACAGTAACGAACTACGAGCAGTACTTC

V: TRBV6-6
D: NA
J: TRBJ2-2
size: NA
CDR3: CASLQGDGELFF
DNA: TGTGCCAGCCTTCAAGGGGACGGGGAGCTGTTTTTT

V: TRBV7-9
D: NA
J: TRBJ1-2
size: NA
CDR3: CASSLSGAEANYGYTF
DNA: TGTGCCAGCAGCTTATCCGGGGCAGAAGCTAACTATGGCTACACCTTC

V: TRBV27
D: NA
J: TRBJ2-3
size: NA
CDR3: CASSFGAGLADTQYF
DNA: TGTGCCAGCAGTTTTGGAGCGGGTTTGGCAGATACGCAGTATTTT

V: TRBV27
D: NA
J: TRBJ2-7
size: NA
CDR3: CASRGGESYEQYF
DNA: TGTGCCAGCAGGGGGGGAGAGTCCTACGAGCAGTACTTC

V: TRBV2
D: TRBD1
J: TRBJ2-2
size: few
CDR3: CASKQGLNTGELFF
DNA: TGTGCCAGTAAACAGGGGTTGAACACCGGGGAGCTGTTTTTT

V: TRBV14
D: TRBD2
J: TRBJ2-7
size: few
CDR3: CASSPGLAGGNEQYF
DNA: TGTGCCAGCAGCCCCGGCTTGGCGGGAGGAAACGAGCAGTACTTC

V: TRBV4-2
D: NA
J: TRBJ2-7
size: many
CDR3: CASSQGTADYEQYF
DNA: TGTGCCAGCAGCCAAGGTACTGCCGACTACGAGCAGTACTTC

V: TRBV7-9
D: NA
J: TRBJ1-1
size: many
CDR3: CASTPNAEAFF
DNA: TGTGCCAGCACCCCGAACGCTGAAGCTTTCTTT

V: TRBV6-5
D: NA
J: TRBJ1-1
size: many
CDR3: CASSYSAGSLEAFF
DNA: TGTGCCAGCAGTTACTCGGCGGGGAGTCTCGAAGCTTTCTTT

V: TRBV6-5
D: TRBD2
J: TRBJ2-7
size: NA
CDR3: CASSYSLTSGSPYEQYF
DNA: TGTGCCAGCAGTTACTCCCTGACTAGCGGGAGCCCCTACGAGCAGTACTTC

V: TRBV12-3/TRBV12-4
D: TRBD2
J: TRBJ2-7
size: few
CDR3: CASSKIGLAEPYEQYF
DNA: TGTGCCAGCAGCAAGATCGGACTAGCGGAACCCTACGAGCAGTACTTC

V: TRBV4-1
D: TRBD2
J: TRBJ2-1
size: many
CDR3: CASSQDGTSSYNEQFF
DNA: TGCGCCAGCAGCCAAGACGGGACTAGCAGTTACAATGAGCAGTTCTTC

V: TRBV20-1
D: TRBD1
J: TRBJ1-1
size: few
CDR3: CSAGLWDRGRMNTEAFF
DNA: TGCAGTGCGGGTTTGTGGGACAGGGGCCGAATGAACACTGAAGCTTTCTTT

V: TRBV6-1
D: NA
J: TRBJ2-1
size: few
CDR3: CASRRRWGGSPNYNEQFF
DNA: TGTGCCAGCAGACGCAGGTGGGGGGGCAGTCCCAATTACAATGAGCAGTTCTTC

V: TRBV27
D: TRBD1
J: TRBJ2-7
size: once
CDR3: CASSRETGQGFHEQYF
DNA: TGTGCCAGCAGTAGGGAAACGGGACAGGGGTTCCACGAGCAGTACTTC

V: TRBV11-2
D: TRBD2
J: TRBJ2-3
size: few
CDR3: CASRLAGGDTQYF
DNA: TGTGCCAGCAGGCTAGCGGGAGGGGATACGCAGTATTTT

V: TRBV7-9
D: NA
J: TRBJ1-2
size: few
CDR3: CASTKPVGYGYTF
DNA: TGTGCCAGCACTAAGCCCGTAGGCTATGGCTACACCTTC

V: TRBV28
D: NA
J: TRBJ2-5
size: few
CDR3: CASSLLEGADQYF
DNA: TGTGCCAGCAGTTTATTGGAAGGGGCCGATCAGTACTTC

V: TRBV27
D: NA
J: TRBJ1-6
size: many
CDR3: CASGSGTSPLHF
DNA: TGTGCCAGCGGGTCAGGGACTTCACCCCTCCACTTT

V: TRBV12-3/TRBV12-4
D: TRBD1
J: TRBJ2-7
size: NA
CDR3: CASSLGQGHEQYF
DNA: TGTGCCAGCAGTTTAGGACAGGGCCACGAGCAGTACTTC

V: TRBV7-7
D: NA
J: TRBJ2-7
size: NA
CDR3: CASSLGVGDEQYF
DNA: TGTGCCAGCAGCTTAGGGGTGGGGGACGAGCAGTACTTC

V: TRBV5-6
D: NA
J: TRBJ2-1
size: NA
CDR3: CASSLVAARMVTTFYNEQFF
DNA: TGTGCCAGCAGCTTGGTGGCAGCTAGAATGGTGACTACTTTCTACAATGAGCAGTTCTTC